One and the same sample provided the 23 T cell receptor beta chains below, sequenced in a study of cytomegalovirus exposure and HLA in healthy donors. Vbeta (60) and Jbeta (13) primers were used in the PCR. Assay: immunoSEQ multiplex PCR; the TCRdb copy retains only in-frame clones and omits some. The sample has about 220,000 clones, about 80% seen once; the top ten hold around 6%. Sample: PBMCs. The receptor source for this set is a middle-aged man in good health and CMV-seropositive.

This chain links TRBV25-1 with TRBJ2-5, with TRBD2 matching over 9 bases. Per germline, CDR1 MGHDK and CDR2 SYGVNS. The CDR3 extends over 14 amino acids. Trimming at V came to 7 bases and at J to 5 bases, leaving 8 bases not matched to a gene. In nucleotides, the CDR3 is TGTGCCAGCACCCCTAGCGGGATCATGGAGACCCAGTACTTC. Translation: CASTPSGIMETQYF. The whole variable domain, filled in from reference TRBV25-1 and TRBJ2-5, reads EADIYQTPRYLVIGTGKKITLECSQTMGHDKMYWYQQDPGMELHLIHYSYGVNSTEKGDLSSESTVSRIRTEHFPLTLESARPSHTSQYLCASTPSGIMETQYFGPGTRLLVL.

CDR3 amino acids: CASSLGTGRVGEKLFF. Here the CDR3 DNA reads TGTGCCAGCAGCTTAGGGACAGGGAGGGTTGGTGAAAAACTGTTTTTT. The chain couples TRBV7-9 to TRBJ1-4; TRBD1 matches at 8 bases. V was pared by 1 base and J by 7 bases, with 8 bases of the junction left unmatched. Germline lookup yields CDR1 SEHNR and CDR2 FQNEAQ (reference sequence). The length of the CDR3 is 16 residues.

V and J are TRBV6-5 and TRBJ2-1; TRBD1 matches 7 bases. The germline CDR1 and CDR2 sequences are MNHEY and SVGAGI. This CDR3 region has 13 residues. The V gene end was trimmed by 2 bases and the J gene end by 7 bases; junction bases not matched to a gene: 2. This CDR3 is CASSYQQGNEQFF. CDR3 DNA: TGTGCCAGCAGTTACCAACAGGGGAATGAGCAGTTCTTC.

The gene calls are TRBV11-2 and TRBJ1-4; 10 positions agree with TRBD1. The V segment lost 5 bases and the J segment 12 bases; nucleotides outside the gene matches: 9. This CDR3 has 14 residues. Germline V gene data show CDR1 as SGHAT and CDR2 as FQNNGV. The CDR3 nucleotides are TGTGCCAGCAGCATGACAGGGGGCGAAGAAGAACTGTTTTTT. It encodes CASSMTGGEEELFF.

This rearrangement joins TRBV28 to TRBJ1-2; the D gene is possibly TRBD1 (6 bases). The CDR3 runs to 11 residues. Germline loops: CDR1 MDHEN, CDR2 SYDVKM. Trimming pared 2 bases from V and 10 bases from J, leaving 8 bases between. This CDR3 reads CASSLDRIYTF. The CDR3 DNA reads TGTGCCAGCAGTTTAGACAGGATCTACACCTTC.

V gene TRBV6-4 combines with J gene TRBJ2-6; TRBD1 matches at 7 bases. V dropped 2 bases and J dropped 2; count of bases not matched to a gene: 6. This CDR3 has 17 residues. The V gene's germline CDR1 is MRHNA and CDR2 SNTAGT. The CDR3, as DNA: TGTGCCAGCAGTGACAGGGGGCTCGTTGCTGGGGCCAACGTCCTGACTTTC. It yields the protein CASSDRGLVAGANVLTF.

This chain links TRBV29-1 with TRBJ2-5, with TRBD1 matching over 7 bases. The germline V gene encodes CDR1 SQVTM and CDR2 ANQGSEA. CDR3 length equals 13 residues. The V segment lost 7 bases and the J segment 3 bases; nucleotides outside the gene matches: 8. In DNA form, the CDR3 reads TGCAGCGGCGTACCGGGACAGAAAGAGACCCAGTACTTC. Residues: CSGVPGQKETQYF.

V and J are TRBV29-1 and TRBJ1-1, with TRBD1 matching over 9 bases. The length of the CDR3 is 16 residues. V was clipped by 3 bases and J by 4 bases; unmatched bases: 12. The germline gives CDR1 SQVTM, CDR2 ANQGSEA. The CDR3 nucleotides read TGCAGCGTTGATGCCGGGACAGGGAGGTTGGCCACTGAAGCTTTCTTT. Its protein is CSVDAGTGRLATEAFF.

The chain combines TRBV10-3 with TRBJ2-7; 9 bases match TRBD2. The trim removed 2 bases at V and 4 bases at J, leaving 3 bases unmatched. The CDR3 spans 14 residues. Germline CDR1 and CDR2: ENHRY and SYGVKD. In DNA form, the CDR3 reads TGTGCCATCAGTGAGGGACTAGCGAAATACGAGCAGTACTTC. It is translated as CAISEGLAKYEQYF.

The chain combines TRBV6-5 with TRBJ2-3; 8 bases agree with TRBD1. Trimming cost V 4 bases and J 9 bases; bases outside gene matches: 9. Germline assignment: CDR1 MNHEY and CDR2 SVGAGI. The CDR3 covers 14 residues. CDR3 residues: CASSSGGPRWTQYF. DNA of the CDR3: TGTGCCAGCAGTTCAGGGGGCCCCAGGTGGACGCAGTATTTT.

The CDR3 nucleotides are TGTGCCAGCAGCCCATCGGTAACGGATGGCTACACCTTC. It codes for CASSPSVTDGYTF. The rearrangement joins TRBV7-3 to TRBJ1-2; D is unresolved. The CDR3 is made up of 13 amino acids. V was clipped by 5 bases and J by 6 bases, with 13 bases between them. In germline, CDR1 is SGHTA, CDR2 FQGTGA. The variable domain in full, with the rest retrieved from reference TRBV7-3 and TRBJ1-2, is GAGVSQTPSNKVTEKGKYVELRCDPISGHTALYWYRQSLGQGPEFLIYFQGTGAADDSGLPNDRFFAVRPEGSVSTLKIQRTERGDSAVYLCASSPSVTDGYTFGSGTRLTVV.

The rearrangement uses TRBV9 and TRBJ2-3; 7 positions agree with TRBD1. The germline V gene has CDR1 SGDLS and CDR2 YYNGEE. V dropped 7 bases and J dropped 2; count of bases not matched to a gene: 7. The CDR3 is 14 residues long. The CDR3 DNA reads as TGTGCCAGCGGACCGGACAGGCCCACAGATACGCAGTATTTT. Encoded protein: CASGPDRPTDTQYF.

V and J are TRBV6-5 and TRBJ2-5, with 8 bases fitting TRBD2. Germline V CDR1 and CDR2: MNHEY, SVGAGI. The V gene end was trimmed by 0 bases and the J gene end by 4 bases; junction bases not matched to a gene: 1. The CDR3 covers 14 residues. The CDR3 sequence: CASSYSGGGETQYF. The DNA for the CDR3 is TGTGCCAGCAGTTACTCCGGGGGGGGAGAGACCCAGTACTTC.

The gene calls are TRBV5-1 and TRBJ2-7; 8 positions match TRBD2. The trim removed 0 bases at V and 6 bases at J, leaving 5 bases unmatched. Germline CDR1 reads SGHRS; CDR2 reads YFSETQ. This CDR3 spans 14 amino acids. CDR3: CASSLGGAGGEQYV. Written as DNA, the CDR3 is TGCGCCAGCAGCTTGGGGGGGGCGGGAGGCGAGCAGTACGTC.

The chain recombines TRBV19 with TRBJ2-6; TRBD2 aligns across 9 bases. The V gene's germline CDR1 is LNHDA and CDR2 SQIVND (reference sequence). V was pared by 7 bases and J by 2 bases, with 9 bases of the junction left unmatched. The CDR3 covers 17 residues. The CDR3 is CASTVAGASTGANVLTF. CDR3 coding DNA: TGTGCCAGTACCGTAGCGGGAGCTTCGACTGGGGCCAACGTCCTGACTTTC.

The CDR3 sequence is CASSLLTGHYEQYF. CDR3 nucleotide sequence: TGTGCCAGCAGCTTGCTGACAGGGCACTACGAGCAGTACTTC. The chain is built from TRBV11-2 and TRBJ2-7; TRBD1 matches at 7 bases. The V segment lost 3 bases and the J segment 3 bases; nucleotides outside the gene matches: 5. The V gene's germline CDR1 is SGHAT and CDR2 FQNNGV. There are 14 residues in the CDR3.

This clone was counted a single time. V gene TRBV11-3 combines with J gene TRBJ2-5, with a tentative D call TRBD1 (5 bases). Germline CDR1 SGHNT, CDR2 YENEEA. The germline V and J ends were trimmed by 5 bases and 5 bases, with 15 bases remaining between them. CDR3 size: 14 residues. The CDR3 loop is CASSRKGYEETQYF. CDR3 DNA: TGTGCCAGCAGCCGAAAGGGGTACGAGGAGACCCAGTACTTC.

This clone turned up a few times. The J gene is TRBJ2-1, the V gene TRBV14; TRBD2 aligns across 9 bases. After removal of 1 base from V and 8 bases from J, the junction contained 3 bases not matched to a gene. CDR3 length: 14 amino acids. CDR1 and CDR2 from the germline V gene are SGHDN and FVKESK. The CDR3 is CASSQGSGSYEQFF. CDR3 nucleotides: TGTGCCAGCAGCCAAGGTAGCGGGAGCTATGAGCAGTTCTTC.

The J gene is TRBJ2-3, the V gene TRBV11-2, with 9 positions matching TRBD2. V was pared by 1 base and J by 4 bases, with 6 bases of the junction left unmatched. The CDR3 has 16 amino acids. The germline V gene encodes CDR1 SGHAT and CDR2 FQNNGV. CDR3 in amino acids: CASSLAAGGYPDTQYF. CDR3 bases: TGTGCCAGCAGCTTAGCAGCGGGAGGCTACCCAGATACGCAGTATTTT.

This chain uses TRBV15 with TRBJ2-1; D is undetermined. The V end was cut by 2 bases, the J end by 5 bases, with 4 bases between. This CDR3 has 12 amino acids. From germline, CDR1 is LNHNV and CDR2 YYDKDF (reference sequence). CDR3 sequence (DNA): TGTGCCACCAGCAGAATAGACAATGAGCAGTTCTTC. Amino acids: CATSRIDNEQFF.

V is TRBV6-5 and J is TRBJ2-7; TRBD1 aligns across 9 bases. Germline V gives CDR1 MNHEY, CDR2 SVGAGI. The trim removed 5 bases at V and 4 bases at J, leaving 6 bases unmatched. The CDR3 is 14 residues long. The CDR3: CASSPGTGRYEQYF. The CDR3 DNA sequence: TGTGCCAGCAGTCCCGGGACAGGGCGGTACGAGCAGTACTTC.

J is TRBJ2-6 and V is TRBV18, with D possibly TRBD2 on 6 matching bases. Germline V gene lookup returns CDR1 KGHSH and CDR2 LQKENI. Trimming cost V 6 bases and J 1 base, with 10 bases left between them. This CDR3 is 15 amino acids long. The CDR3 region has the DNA TGTGCCAGCTCGCTCGGGACTTCTGGGGCCAACGTCCTGACTTTC. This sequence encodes CASSLGTSGANVLTF.

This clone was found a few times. CDR3 sequence reads: CASSSHIGGQQETQYF. The CDR3 DNA is TGCGCCAGCAGCTCCCACATTGGGGGACAGCAAGAGACCCAGTACTTC. V usage is TRBV5-1 and J usage is TRBJ2-5; 7 bases fit TRBD1. The CDR3 is 16 residues long. Germline CDR1 is SGHRS and CDR2 is YFSETQ. V gave up 3 bases and J gave up 2 bases; unmatched junction bases: 10.